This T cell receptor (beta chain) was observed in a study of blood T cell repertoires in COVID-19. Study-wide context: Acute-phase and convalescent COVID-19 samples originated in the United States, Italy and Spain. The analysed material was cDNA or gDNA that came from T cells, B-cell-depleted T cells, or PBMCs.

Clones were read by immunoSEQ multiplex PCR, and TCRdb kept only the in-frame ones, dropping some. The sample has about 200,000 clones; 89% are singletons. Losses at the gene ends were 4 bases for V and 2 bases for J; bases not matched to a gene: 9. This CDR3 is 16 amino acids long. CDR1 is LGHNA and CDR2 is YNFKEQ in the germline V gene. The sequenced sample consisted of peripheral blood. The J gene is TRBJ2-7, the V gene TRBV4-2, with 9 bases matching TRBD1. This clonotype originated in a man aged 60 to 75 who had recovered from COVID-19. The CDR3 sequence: CASSPGSGQGAYEQYF. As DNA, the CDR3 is TGTGCCAGCAGCCCTGGGTCGGGACAGGGTGCCTACGAGCAGTACTTC.